The next 29 T cell receptor beta chains were all read from a single sample in a study of blood T cells in healthy people across ages. With a J-beta primer mix and a sample-barcoded 5' primer, a second PCR ran about 7 to 12 cycles. TCRdb independently ran MiXCR on the 5' RACE reads; one entry per CDR3 protein. Among 750,000 or so distinct CDR3 sequences listed, approximately 25% were seen once. These data were also reused for a study on T cells of mothers and their children.

Sequencing used blood. All receptors come from a boy aged 5-17 years in good health.

This chain uses TRBV28 with TRBJ2-4, with no clear D. Per the germline V gene, CDR1 is MDHEN and CDR2 is SYDVKM. The length of the CDR3 is 15 residues. Trimming removed 8 bases at V and 9 bases at J, with 23 bases between. The CDR3 DNA follows: TGTGCCAGCGGCCGCCGTTCCCAGGTCAAGGCCATTCAGTACTTC. Protein sequence: CASGRRSQVKAIQYF. Full variable domain (remainder filled in from reference TRBV28 and TRBJ2-4): DVKVTQSSRYLVKRTGEKVFLECVQDMDHENMFWYRQDPGLGLRLIYFSYDVKMKEKGDIPEGYSVSREKKERFSLILESASTNQTSMYLCASGRRSQVKAIQYFGAGTRLSVL.

The rearrangement links TRBV7-9 to TRBJ2-5, with TRBD1 identical over 7 bases. CDR1 and CDR2 from the germline V gene are SEHNR and FQNEAQ (reference sequence). The CDR3 has 13 amino acids. Trimming removed 5 bases from V and 7 bases from J; junction bases left unmatched: 7. The CDR3 is CASSPRDSMTQYF. The CDR3 nucleotides read TGTGCCAGCAGCCCACGGGACAGCATGACCCAGTACTTC.

This clonotype was counted only a few times. V gene TRBV10-3 combines with J gene TRBJ2-2; no definite D call. Germline V gene lookup returns CDR1 ENHRY and CDR2 SYGVKD. The CDR3 runs to 14 residues. V was trimmed by 6 bases and J by 1 base, leaving 9 bases between them. CDR3 region: CAISESENTGELFF. The CDR3 nucleotides are TGTGCCATCAGCGAATCCGAGAACACCGGGGAGCTGTTTTTT.

The CDR3 sequence is CSAPRGGQETQYF. In nucleotides, the CDR3 is TGCAGTGCGCCTCGGGGGGGCCAAGAGACCCAGTACTTC. The V call is TRBV20-1, the J call TRBJ2-5; 8 bases align to TRBD2. Germline V gives CDR1 DFQATT, CDR2 SNEGSKA (reference sequence). This CDR3 has 13 amino acids. The junction had 4 bases not matched to a gene; V was cut back by 6 bases and J by 1 base.

The table lists this clonotype with a few counts. The gene calls are TRBV7-9 and TRBJ2-2, with 8 bases aligning to TRBD2. The CDR3 length is 15 residues. The V segment lost 1 base and the J segment 2 bases; nucleotides outside the gene matches: 0. CDR1 is SEHNR and CDR2 is FQNEAQ in the germline V gene (reference sequence). Written as DNA, the CDR3 is TGTGCCAGCAGCTTAGTAGCGGGAAACACCGGGGAGCTGTTTTTT. This sequence encodes CASSLVAGNTGELFF.

This clonotype was found a few times. The chain employs TRBV7-9 and TRBJ2-1; no clear D gene. Trimming cost V 0 bases and J 3 bases, with 9 bases left between them. The CDR3 extends over 15 amino acids. Germline lookup yields CDR1 SEHNR and CDR2 FQNEAQ (reference sequence). CDR3 amino acids: CASSLASASYNEQFF. The CDR3 bases are TGTGCCAGCAGCTTAGCGTCCGCAAGCTACAATGAGCAGTTCTTC.

The V call is TRBV6-6, the J call TRBJ1-1, with D perhaps TRBD1 (5 bases). The CDR3 runs to 13 residues. Germline CDR1 is MNHNY and CDR2 is SVGAGI (reference sequence). Deletions cut 6 bases from V and 4 bases from J, with 12 bases between. The CDR3 DNA is TGTGCCAGCAGATGGGGGGTTCGCACTGAAGCTTTCTTT. Its protein product is CASRWGVRTEAFF.

This clonotype was seen ten or more times. The rearrangement uses TRBV7-2 and TRBJ2-5; D is unclear. The CDR3 is made up of 14 amino acids. The V end lost 1 base, the J end lost 4 bases, and 10 bases lay between the germline ends. Germline assignment: CDR1 SGHTA and CDR2 FQGNSA. The CDR3 DNA sequence: TGTGCCAGCAGCTTAGTGGTCAGGACAGAGACCCAGTACTTC. Residues: CASSLVVRTETQYF.

The genes are TRBV19 and TRBJ2-1; the D gene is possibly TRBD2 (5 bases). The last part of the DNA fits TRBJ2-7 better; the J call may be wrong. The CDR3 contains 16 residues. CDR1 and CDR2 (germline): LNHDA, SQIVND (reference sequence). The CDR3 nucleotides are TGTGCCAGTAGTGCCGCTGGGAGTGTAGGAACTTACGAGCAGTACTTC. It codes for CASSAAGSVGTYEQYF.

As concerns this clonotype: An end of the junction does not agree with germline; a read error may underlie this. The V gene is TRBV7-2, the J gene TRBJ2-3, with TRBD1 identical over 8 bases. The CDR3 spans 15 residues. The germline gives CDR1 SGHTA, CDR2 FQGNSA. CDR3 in DNA: TGTGCCAGCAGCTTTCCACAGGGGGTTACAGATACGCAGTACTTT. Translation: CASSFPQGVTDTQYF.

This clonotype was seen only a few times. This rearrangement joins TRBV7-2 to TRBJ2-5; 10 nucleotides line up with TRBD2. The assigned J gene may be wrong: the sequence end matches TRBJ2-7 better. CDR3 length: 13 amino acids. Per the germline V gene, CDR1 is SGHTA and CDR2 is FQGNSA. For the CDR3, the DNA is TGTGCCAGCAATCAGCGGGAGGGCTACGAGCAGTACTTC. Protein sequence: CASNQREGYEQYF.

This clonotype was observed a handful of times. This chain connects TRBV10-1 to TRBJ2-7, with 9 bases aligning to TRBD1. The CDR3 totals 15 residues. Losses at the gene ends were 0 bases for V and 6 bases for J; bases not matched to a gene: 6. CDR1 is WNHNN and CDR2 is SYGVQD in the germline V gene (reference sequence). The CDR3, as DNA: TGCGCCAGCAGTGAGTCCGGGACAGGGTTCGCCGAGCAGTACTTC. Translating it yields CASSESGTGFAEQYF.

Remarks on this clonotype: At one boundary the junction diverges from the germline segment, which might be a read error. This rearrangement joins TRBV20-1 to TRBJ2-6; D may match TRBD1 or TRBD2 (5 bases each). Germline V lookup: CDR1 DFQATT, CDR2 SNEGSKA (reference sequence). The CDR3 covers 14 residues. CDR3 sequence (DNA): TGCAGTGCTAGAGACAACTCTGGGACCAACGCCCTGACTTTC. As protein: CSARDNSGTNALTF.

This clonotype was seen ten or more times. This chain joins TRBV28 and TRBJ2-7, with 11 bases lining up with TRBD2. There are 13 residues in the CDR3. Looked up from germline, CDR1 is MDHEN and CDR2 is SYDVKM. Unmatched junction bases numbered 1, after V lost 6 bases and J lost 3 bases. The CDR3 DNA sequence: TGTGCCAGCAGGGGACTAGCGGTCTACGAGCAGTACTTC. This sequence encodes CASRGLAVYEQYF.

The chain recombines TRBV9 with TRBJ2-1; D is uncertain. The J call may be faulty, since TRBJ2-7 better matches the DNA end. This CDR3 is built from 14 residues. Looked up from germline, CDR1 is SGDLS and CDR2 is YYNGEE. DNA for the CDR3: TGTGCCAGCAGCGTAGATGGCGGCACCTACGAGCAGTACTTC. Translation gives CASSVDGGTYEQYF.

A few counts support this clonotype. The chain uses TRBV5-6 and TRBJ2-5, with 7 bases matching TRBD2. Near its end, the DNA agrees better with TRBJ2-1, so the J call may be wrong. CDR3 length: 15 residues. Germline values: CDR1 SGHDT, CDR2 YYEEEE. DNA for the CDR3: TGTGCCAGCAGCTTGGCGCTAGCGGACTACAATGAGCAGTTCTTC. It translates to CASSLALADYNEQFF.

This clonotype came up a few times. The chain employs TRBV2 and TRBJ1-1; no clear D gene. CDR3 size: 13 residues. CDR1 and CDR2 (germline): SNHLY, FYNNEI. Trimming pared 4 bases from V and 0 bases from J, leaving 6 bases between. The CDR3 nucleotides are TGTGCCAGCAGTGTCCGGGTGAACACTGAAGCTTTCTTT. It specifies CASSVRVNTEAFF.

The chain joins TRBV19 to TRBJ2-5; TRBD2 matches at 10 bases. V lost 5 bases, J lost 3 bases, and 12 bases stayed unmatched. CDR1 is LNHDA, CDR2 SQIVND, per germline (reference sequence). This CDR3 region has 17 residues. CDR3 protein: CASSHPPLAGVEETQYF. CDR3 DNA sequence: TGTGCCAGTAGTCACCCCCCGCTAGCGGGAGTTGAAGAGACCCAGTACTTC. The variable domain in full, with the rest retrieved from reference TRBV19 and TRBJ2-5, is DGGITQSPKYLFRKEGQNVTLSCEQNLNHDAMYWYRQDPGQGLRLIYYSQIVNDFQKGDIAEGYSVSREKKESFPLTVTSAQKNPTAFYLCASSHPPLAGVEETQYFGPGTRLLVL.

This chain joins TRBV7-2 and TRBJ2-7; 7 bases are a match to TRBD2. J was trimmed by 5 bases and V by 5 bases; bases with no gene match: 15. Germline values: CDR1 SGHTA, CDR2 FQGNSA. This CDR3 is 16 amino acids long. This CDR3 is CASSTLLGEGPDEQYF. The CDR3 DNA sequence: TGTGCCAGCAGCACTCTGCTGGGGGAGGGCCCCGACGAGCAGTACTTC. The whole variable domain, filled in from reference TRBV7-2 and TRBJ2-7, reads GAGVSQSPSNKVTEKGKDVELRCDPISGHTALYWYRQSLGQGLEFLIYFQGNSAPDKSGLPSDRFSAERTGGSVSTLTIQRTQQEDSAVYLCASSTLLGEGPDEQYFGPGTRLTVT.

The chain combines TRBV5-5 with TRBJ2-4; D might be TRBD1 (6 bases). The CDR3 sequence is 20 residues long. Deletions cut 0 bases from V and 2 bases from J, with 24 bases between. The germline gives CDR1 SGHKS, CDR2 YYEKEE (reference sequence). CDR3 protein: CASSLGRPEIYRAPKNIQYF. Written as DNA, the CDR3 is TGTGCCAGCAGCTTGGGCCGGCCCGAGATCTACAGGGCTCCCAAAAACATTCAGTACTTC.

This rearrangement joins TRBV20-1 to TRBJ2-3, with 7 bases lining up with TRBD1. Germline V gives CDR1 DFQATT, CDR2 SNEGSKA (reference sequence). V was clipped by 3 bases and J by 2 bases; unmatched bases: 11. The CDR3 has 16 amino acids. The CDR3 loop is CSASQGLGTVTDTQYF. The DNA for the CDR3 is TGCAGTGCTAGTCAAGGGTTGGGGACAGTCACAGATACGCAGTATTTT.

The J gene is TRBJ2-4, the V gene TRBV6-5; 7 bases fit TRBD1. The length of the CDR3 is 15 residues. Looked up from germline, CDR1 is MNHEY and CDR2 is SVGAGI. Losses at the gene ends were 0 bases for V and 8 bases for J; bases not matched to a gene: 7. In DNA, the CDR3 is TGTGCCAGCAGTTACTCGAAAGGGCAGGGGGACATTCAGTACTTC. Translation gives CASSYSKGQGDIQYF.

The gene calls are TRBV5-1 and TRBJ2-7; no clear D gene. Near its end, the DNA agrees better with TRBJ2-5, so the J call may be wrong. CDR3 length equals 15 residues. Germline V gene lookup returns CDR1 SGHRS and CDR2 YFSETQ. The chain's CDR3 is CASSLIPTNAETQYF. The CDR3 DNA reads as TGCGCCAGCAGCTTGATCCCCACTAACGCGGAGACCCAGTACTTC.

There are a few counts of this clonotype. This rearrangement joins TRBV5-5 to TRBJ2-7; D not certain. V was trimmed by 1 base and J by 3 bases, leaving 8 bases between them. The CDR3 is 13 amino acids. Germline CDR1 SGHKS, CDR2 YYEKEE (reference sequence). The CDR3 DNA follows: TGTGCCAGCAGCTTGACGCTGTTCTACGAGCAGTACTTC. This sequence encodes CASSLTLFYEQYF.

This clonotype was observed at least ten times. V is TRBV28 and J is TRBJ2-5; tentative D call: TRBD1 (6 bases). The closer fit of TRBJ2-7 to the DNA end suggests the J call may be wrong. The CDR3 sequence is 13 residues long. CDR1 is MDHEN and CDR2 is SYDVKM in the germline V gene. CDR3 sequence (DNA): TGTGCCAGCAGAGACAGGCCTTCCTACGAGCAGTACTTC. Protein: CASRDRPSYEQYF.

CDR3 region: CASSRFYGTPETYEQYF. CDR3 DNA: TGCGCCAGCAGCCGCTTTTACGGGACACCGGAGACCTACGAGCAGTACTTC. V usage is TRBV4-3 and J usage is TRBJ2-7; maybe TRBD1 (6 bases). Germline CDR1 LGHNA, CDR2 YSLEER. Trimming cost V 4 bases and J 2 bases, with 21 bases left between them. The CDR3 spans 17 residues.

This clonotype appeared many times. One end of the junction fails to match germline, which may point to a read error. The chain is built from TRBV5-1 and TRBJ2-5; D assignment may be TRBD1 or TRBD2 (5 bases each). CDR1 is SGHRS and CDR2 is YFSETQ in the germline V gene. The CDR3 is 14 residues long. The CDR3 loop reads CASSLGTTQETQYF. The CDR3 bases are TGTGCCAGCAGTCTCGGGACCACGCAAGAGACCCAGTACTTC.

V usage is TRBV2 and J usage is TRBJ2-2; D is unclear. Germline V CDR1 and CDR2: SNHLY, FYNNEI. The CDR3 length is 13 residues. Trimming removed 3 bases at V and 5 bases at J, with 7 bases between. CDR3 residues: CASSDFLTGELFF. For the CDR3, the DNA is TGTGCCAGCAGTGACTTCTTGACCGGGGAGCTGTTTTTT.

The sample holds a few counts of this clonotype. This chain uses TRBV2 with TRBJ2-5, with D possibly being TRBD1 (6 bases). CDR3 length equals 15 residues. Trimming left V 6 bases short and J 1 base short, with 15 bases between. Germline V CDR1 and CDR2: SNHLY, FYNNEI. CDR3 sequence (DNA): TGTGCCAGCAGAAAGTACCGGGACACCCAAGAGACCCAGTACTTC. It translates to CASRKYRDTQETQYF. The full variable domain, completed using reference TRBV2 and TRBJ2-5, is EPEVTQTPSHQVTQMGQEVILRCVPISNHLYFYWYRQILGQKVEFLVSFYNNEISEKSEIFDDQFSVERPDGSNFTLKIRSTKLEDSAMYFCASRKYRDTQETQYFGPGTRLLVL.